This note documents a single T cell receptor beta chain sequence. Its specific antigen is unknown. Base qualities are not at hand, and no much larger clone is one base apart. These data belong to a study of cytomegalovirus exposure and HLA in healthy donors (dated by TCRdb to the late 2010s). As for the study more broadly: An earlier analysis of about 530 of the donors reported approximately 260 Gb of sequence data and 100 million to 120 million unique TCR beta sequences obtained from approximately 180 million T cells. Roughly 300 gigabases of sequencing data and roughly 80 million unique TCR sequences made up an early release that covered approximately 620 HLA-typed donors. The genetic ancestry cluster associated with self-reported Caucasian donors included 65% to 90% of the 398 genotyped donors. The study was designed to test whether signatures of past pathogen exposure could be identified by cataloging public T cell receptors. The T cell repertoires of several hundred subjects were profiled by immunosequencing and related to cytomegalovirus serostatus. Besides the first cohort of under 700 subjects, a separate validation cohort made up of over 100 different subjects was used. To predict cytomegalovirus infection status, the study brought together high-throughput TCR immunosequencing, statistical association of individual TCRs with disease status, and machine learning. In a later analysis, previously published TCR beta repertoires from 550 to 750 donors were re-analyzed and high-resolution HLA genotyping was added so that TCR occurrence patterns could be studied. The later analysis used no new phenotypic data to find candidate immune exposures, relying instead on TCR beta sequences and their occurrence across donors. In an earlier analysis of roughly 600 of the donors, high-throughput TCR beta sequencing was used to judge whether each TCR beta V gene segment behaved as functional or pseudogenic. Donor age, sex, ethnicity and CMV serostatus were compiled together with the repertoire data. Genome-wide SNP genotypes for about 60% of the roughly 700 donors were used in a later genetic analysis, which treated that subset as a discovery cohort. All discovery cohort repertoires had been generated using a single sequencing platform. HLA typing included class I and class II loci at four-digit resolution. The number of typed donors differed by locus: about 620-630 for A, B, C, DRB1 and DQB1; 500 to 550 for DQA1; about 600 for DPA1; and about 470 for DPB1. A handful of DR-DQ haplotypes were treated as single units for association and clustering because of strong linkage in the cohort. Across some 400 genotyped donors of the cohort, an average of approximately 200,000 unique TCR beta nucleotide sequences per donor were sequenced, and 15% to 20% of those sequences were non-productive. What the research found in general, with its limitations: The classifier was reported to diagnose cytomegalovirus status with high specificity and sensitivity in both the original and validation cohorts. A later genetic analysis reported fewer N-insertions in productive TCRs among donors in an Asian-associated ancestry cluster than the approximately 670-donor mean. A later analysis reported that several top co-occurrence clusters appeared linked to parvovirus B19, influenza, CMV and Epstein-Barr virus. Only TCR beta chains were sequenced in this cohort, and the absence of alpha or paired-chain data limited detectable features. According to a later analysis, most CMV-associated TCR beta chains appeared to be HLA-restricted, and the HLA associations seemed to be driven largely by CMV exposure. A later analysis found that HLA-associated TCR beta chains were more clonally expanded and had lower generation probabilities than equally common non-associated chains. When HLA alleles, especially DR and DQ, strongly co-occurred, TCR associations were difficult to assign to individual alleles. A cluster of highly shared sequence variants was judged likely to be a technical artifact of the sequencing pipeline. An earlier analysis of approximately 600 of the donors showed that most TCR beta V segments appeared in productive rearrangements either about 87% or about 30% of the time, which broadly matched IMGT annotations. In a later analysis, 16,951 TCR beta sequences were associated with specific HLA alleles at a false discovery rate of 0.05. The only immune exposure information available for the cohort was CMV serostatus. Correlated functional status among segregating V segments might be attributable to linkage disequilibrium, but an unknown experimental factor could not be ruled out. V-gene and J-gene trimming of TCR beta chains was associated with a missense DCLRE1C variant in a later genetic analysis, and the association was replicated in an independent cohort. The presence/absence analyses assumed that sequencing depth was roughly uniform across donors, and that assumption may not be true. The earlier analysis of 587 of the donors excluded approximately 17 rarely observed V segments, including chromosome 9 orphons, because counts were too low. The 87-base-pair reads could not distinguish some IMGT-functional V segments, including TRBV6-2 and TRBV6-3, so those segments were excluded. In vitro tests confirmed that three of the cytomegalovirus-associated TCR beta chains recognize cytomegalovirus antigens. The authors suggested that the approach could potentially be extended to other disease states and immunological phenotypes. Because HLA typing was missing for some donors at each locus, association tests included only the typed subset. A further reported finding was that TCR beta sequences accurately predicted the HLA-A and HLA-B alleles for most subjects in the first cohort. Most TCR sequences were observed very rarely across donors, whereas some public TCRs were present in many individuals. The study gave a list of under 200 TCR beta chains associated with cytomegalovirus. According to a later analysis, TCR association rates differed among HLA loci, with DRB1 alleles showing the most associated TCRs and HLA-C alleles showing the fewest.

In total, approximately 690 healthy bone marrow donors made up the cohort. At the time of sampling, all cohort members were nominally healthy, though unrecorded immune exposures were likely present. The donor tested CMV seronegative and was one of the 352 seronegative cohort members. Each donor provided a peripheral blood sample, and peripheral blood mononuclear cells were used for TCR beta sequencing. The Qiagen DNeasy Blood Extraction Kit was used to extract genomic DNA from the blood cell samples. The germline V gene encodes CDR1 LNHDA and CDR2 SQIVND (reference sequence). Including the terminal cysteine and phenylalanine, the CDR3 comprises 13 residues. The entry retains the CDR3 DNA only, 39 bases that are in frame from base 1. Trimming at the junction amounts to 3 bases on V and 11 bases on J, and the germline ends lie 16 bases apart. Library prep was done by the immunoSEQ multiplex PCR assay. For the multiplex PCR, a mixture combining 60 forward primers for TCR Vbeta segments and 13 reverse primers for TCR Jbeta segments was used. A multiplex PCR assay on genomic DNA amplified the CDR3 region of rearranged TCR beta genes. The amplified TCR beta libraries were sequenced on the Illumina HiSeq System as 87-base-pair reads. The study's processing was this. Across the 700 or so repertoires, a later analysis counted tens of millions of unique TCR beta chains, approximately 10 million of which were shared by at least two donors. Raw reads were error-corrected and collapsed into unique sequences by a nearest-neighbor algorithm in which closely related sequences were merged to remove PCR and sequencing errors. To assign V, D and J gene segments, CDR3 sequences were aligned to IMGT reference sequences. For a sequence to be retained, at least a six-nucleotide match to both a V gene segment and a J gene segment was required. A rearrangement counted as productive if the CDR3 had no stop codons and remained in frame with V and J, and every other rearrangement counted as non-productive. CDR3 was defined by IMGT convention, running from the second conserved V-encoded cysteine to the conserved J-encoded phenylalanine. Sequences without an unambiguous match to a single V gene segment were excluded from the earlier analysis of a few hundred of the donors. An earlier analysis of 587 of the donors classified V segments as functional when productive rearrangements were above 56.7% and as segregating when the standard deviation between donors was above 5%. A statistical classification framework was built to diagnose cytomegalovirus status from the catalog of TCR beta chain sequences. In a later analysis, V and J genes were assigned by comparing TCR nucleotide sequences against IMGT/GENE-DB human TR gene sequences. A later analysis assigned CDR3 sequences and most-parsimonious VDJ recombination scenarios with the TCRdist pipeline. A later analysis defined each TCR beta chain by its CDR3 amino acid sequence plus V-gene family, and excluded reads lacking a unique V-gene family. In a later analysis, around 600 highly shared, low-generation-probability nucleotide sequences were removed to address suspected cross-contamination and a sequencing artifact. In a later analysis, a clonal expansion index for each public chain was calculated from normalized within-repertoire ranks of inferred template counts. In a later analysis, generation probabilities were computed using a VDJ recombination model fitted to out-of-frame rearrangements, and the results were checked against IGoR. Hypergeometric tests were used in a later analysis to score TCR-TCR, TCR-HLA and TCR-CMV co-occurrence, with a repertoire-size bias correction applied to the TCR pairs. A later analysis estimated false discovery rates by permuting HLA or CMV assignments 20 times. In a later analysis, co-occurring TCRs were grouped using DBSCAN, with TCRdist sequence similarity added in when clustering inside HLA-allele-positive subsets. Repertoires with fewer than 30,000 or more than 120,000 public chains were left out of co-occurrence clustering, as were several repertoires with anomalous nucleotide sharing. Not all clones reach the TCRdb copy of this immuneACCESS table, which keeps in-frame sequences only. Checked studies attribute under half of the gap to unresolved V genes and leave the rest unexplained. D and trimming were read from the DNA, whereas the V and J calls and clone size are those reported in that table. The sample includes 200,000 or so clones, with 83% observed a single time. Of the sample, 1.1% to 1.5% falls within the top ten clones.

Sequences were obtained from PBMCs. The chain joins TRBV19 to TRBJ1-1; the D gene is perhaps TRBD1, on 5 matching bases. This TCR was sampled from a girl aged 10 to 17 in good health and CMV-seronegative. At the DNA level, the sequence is TGTGCCAGTAGTATTGACGCCCAGGGAATGGCTTTCTTT. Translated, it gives CASSIDAQGMAFF. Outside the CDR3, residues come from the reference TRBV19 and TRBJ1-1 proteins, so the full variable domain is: DGGITQSPKYLFRKEGQNVTLSCEQNLNHDAMYWYRQDPGQGLRLIYYSQIVNDFQKGDIAEGYSVSREKKESFPLTVTSAQKNPTAFYLCASSIDAQGMAFFGQGTRLTVV.